Presented here are 14 T cell receptor beta chains from one specimen sequenced in a study of vaccination effects on CD4 cells after COVID-19. TCRdb's table, derived via immunoSEQ multiplex PCR, lists solely in-frame clones and lacks some. The sample shows 80,000 to 95,000 clones, roughly 73% of them seen only once. These TCRs' antigens remain unknown. Sequencing followed a ViraFEST assay step that expanded antigen-specific CD4+ T cells with viral peptide pools. Subsequent to a culture period of more than 8 days, CD4+ T cells were isolated. Vaccination of participants consisted of two doses of either the BNT162b2 or mRNA-1273 vaccine. The starting material was CD4+ T cells from PBMCs cultured with HCoV-OC43 spike peptides, obtained after COVID-19 vaccination. Subset here: HCoV-OC43 spike overlapping peptide pool stimulation. Source of these receptors: a human donor who received a COVID-19 vaccine.

The count of this clone is one. This chain links TRBV28 with TRBJ1-1; D gene uncertain. CDR1 is MDHEN and CDR2 is SYDVKM in the germline V gene. V shed 5 bases and J shed 2 bases, with 12 bases lying between them. This CDR3 region has 14 residues. CDR3 residues: CASSGLAPNTEAFF. CDR3 nucleotide sequence: TGTGCCAGCAGTGGTTTGGCACCAAACACTGAAGCTTTCTTT.

The V call is TRBV19, the J call TRBJ1-3, with D perhaps TRBD1 (6 bases). V was trimmed by 1 base and J by 1 base, leaving 14 bases between them. CDR1 and CDR2 from the germline V gene are LNHDA and SQIVND (reference sequence). CDR3 length: 17 residues. CDR3 residues: CASSIAQGSGSGNTIYF. CDR3 nucleotides: TGTGCCAGTAGTATAGCACAGGGATCAGGGTCTGGAAACACCATATATTTT.

The V and J genes are TRBV28 and TRBJ2-6, with TRBD2 matching 7 bases. This CDR3 is built from 15 residues. Germline trimming cut 3 bases from V and 1 base from J; bases unmatched to any gene: 0. Germline V gene data show CDR1 as MDHEN and CDR2 as SYDVKM. The CDR3 sequence is CASSLGGSGANVLTF. Here the CDR3 DNA reads TGTGCCAGCAGTTTGGGGGGGTCTGGGGCCAACGTCCTGACTTTC.

This rearrangement joins TRBV24-1 to TRBJ1-2, with D unresolved. The germline V and J ends were trimmed by 9 bases and 0 bases, with 10 bases remaining between them. This CDR3 has 13 amino acids. Germline V lookup: CDR1 KGHDR, CDR2 SFDVKD. In DNA, the CDR3 is TGTGCCACCGAGAGTCCCTCTAACTATGGCTACACCTTC. Translated: CATESPSNYGYTF.

The chain uses TRBV28 and TRBJ1-2; no clear D gene. Trimming removed 6 bases from V and 2 bases from J, with 4 bases in between. CDR1 and CDR2 (germline): MDHEN, SYDVKM. CDR3 length: 11 amino acids. The CDR3 bases are TGTGCCAGCAGGGGGAACTATGGCTACACCTTC. Translation: CASRGNYGYTF.

V is TRBV5-1 and J is TRBJ2-7; TRBD2 agrees at 10 bases. Germline CDR1 SGHRS, CDR2 YFSETQ. The CDR3 runs to 15 residues. After removal of 4 bases from V and 4 bases from J, the junction contained 8 bases not matched to a gene. Here the CDR3 reads CASSVLAGEAYEQYV. CDR3 bases: TGCGCCAGCAGCGTTCTAGCGGGGGAGGCTTACGAGCAGTACGTC.

CDR3 protein: CASSEGVSFYQPQHF. CDR3 in DNA: TGTGCCAGCAGTGAAGGTGTAAGTTTTTATCAGCCCCAGCATTTT. V usage is TRBV2 and J usage is TRBJ1-5; D gene ambiguous. The CDR3 extends over 15 amino acids. Trimming removed 1 base from V and 5 bases from J, with 12 bases in between. CDR1 SNHLY and CDR2 FYNNEI come from the germline V gene.

The rearrangement joins TRBV6-6 to TRBJ1-4, with D perhaps TRBD1 (5 bases). V dropped 5 bases and J dropped 4 bases, with 14 bases sitting between them. Germline V CDR1 and CDR2: MNHNY, SVGAGI (reference sequence). The CDR3 has 15 amino acids. For the CDR3, the DNA is TGTGCCAGCAGTGACCCCCGGGACGGTAATGAAAAACTGTTTTTT. Translating it yields CASSDPRDGNEKLFF.

This chain joins TRBV5-4 and TRBJ2-2, with D uncertain. Germline loops: CDR1 SGHNT, CDR2 YYREEE (reference sequence). This CDR3 region has 15 residues. V was cut by 4 bases and J by 1 base, with 11 bases left in between. The CDR3 sequence is CASSRNDGNTGELFF. CDR3 sequence (DNA): TGTGCCAGCAGCCGCAATGACGGGAACACCGGGGAGCTGTTTTTT.

The chain recombines TRBV19 with TRBJ2-2; possible D gene TRBD1, 6 bases. The CDR3 length is 13 residues. V was shortened by 4 bases and J by 6 bases, with 9 bases between the two germline ends. The germline V gene encodes CDR1 LNHDA and CDR2 SQIVND (reference sequence). The CDR3 coding sequence is TGTGCCAGTAGTACCACAGGGTCCGGGGAGCTGTTTTTT. This encodes CASSTTGSGELFF. The full variable domain, completed using reference TRBV19 and TRBJ2-2, is DGGITQSPKYLFRKEGQNVTLSCEQNLNHDAMYWYRQDPGQGLRLIYYSQIVNDFQKGDIAEGYSVSREKKESFPLTVTSAQKNPTAFYLCASSTTGSGELFFGEGSRLTVL.

This clone was observed a single time. The V call is TRBV12-5, the J call TRBJ2-1, with TRBD1 matching 12 bases. Germline V gives CDR1 LGHNT, CDR2 FRNRAP. The CDR3 covers 17 residues. Trimming cost V 6 bases and J 6 bases; bases outside gene matches: 12. The DNA for the CDR3 is TGTGCTAGTGGCTATATTGTGGGACAGGGGGCAATCAATGAGCAGTTCTTC. This translates into CASGYIVGQGAINEQFF.

This chain uses TRBV5-5 with TRBJ1-1; TRBD1 might be the D (5 bases). Trimming shortened V by 4 bases and J by 1 base, and 17 bases separated the two germline ends. Germline CDR1 and CDR2: SGHKS and YYEKEE (reference sequence). This CDR3 comprises 16 residues. The chain's CDR3 is CASSRGTVSWNTEAFF. The CDR3 DNA sequence: TGTGCCAGCAGCCGAGGGACGGTGAGCTGGAACACTGAAGCTTTCTTT.

The chain employs TRBV4-1 and TRBJ1-4; D ambiguous. The germline V and J ends were trimmed by 4 bases and 4 bases, with 16 bases remaining between them. Germline CDR1 and CDR2: MGHRA and YSYEKL. The CDR3 is 16 amino acids. The CDR3 spells CASSPRRGAFNEKLFF. The CDR3, as DNA: TGCGCCAGCAGCCCCCGTCGGGGAGCGTTTAATGAAAAACTGTTTTTT.

This clone was seen only a few times. The V call is TRBV2, the J call TRBJ1-4; no reliable D call. This CDR3 is built from 14 residues. Germline loops: CDR1 SNHLY, CDR2 FYNNEI. V was shortened by 3 bases and J by 7 bases, with 12 bases between the two germline ends. The CDR3, as DNA: TGTGCCAGCAGTGACTGGCAGGTGCTTGAAAAACTGTTTTTT. Encoded protein: CASSDWQVLEKLFF.